This T cell receptor beta chain was recorded in a study of blood T cell repertoires in COVID-19. Study-wide context: There were acute and convalescent COVID-19 samples, and they came from the United States, Italy and Spain. The analysed material was cDNA or gDNA that came from T cells, B-cell-depleted T cells, or PBMCs.

CDR3 size: 12 residues. The V and J ends lost 7 bases and 2 bases respectively, with 8 bases between them. CDR1 and CDR2 (germline): MNHNY, SVGAGI (reference sequence). In this sample, this clone turned up many times. Original analysis: How many nucleated cells were present was estimated from reference gene primer amplification. Sequencing used immunoSEQ multiplex PCR; TCRdb keeps in-frame clones, though not all of them. V and J calls and clone size are as listed in that table; D and trimming were resolved from the DNA. This sample has approximately 300,000 clones, with roughly 87% found just once. This chain uses TRBV6-6 with TRBJ1-2, with no clear D. The sequencing sample was made of peripheral blood. The TCR comes from a woman aged 45-60 years who had recovered from COVID-19. CDR3 coding DNA: TGTGCCAGCAAACTGTCGAACTATGGCTACACCTTC. Its translation: CASKLSNYGYTF.